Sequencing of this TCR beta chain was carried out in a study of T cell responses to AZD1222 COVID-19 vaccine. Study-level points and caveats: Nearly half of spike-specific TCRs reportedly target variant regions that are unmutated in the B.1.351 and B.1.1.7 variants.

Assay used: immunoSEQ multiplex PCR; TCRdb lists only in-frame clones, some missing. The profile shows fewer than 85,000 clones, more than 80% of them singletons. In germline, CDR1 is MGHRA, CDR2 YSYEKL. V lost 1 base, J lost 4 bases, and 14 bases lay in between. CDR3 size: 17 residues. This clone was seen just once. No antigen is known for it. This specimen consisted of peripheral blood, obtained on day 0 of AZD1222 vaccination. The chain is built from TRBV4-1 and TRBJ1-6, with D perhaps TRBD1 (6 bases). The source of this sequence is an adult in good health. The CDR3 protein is CASSQVRAGVYNSPLHF. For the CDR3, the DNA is TGCGCCAGCAGCCAAGTGAGGGCAGGGGTGTATAATTCACCCCTCCACTTT.